What follows are 2 T cell receptor beta chains derived from one specimen sequenced in a study of technical replicates of blood from a handful of donors. Clones were sequenced by immunoSEQ multiplex PCR, and TCRdb holds only the in-frame ones, with some missing. Altogether around 65,000 clones are present, about 86% being singletons, with the ten largest covering approximately 5.4%. The specimen was PBMCs. All receptors come from a human donor in good health. Some clones in this sample may be carry-over from other donors' samples.

In this sample, this clone turned up once. The rearrangement uses TRBV27 and TRBJ1-1; the D gene is possibly TRBD1 (5 bases). The CDR3 loop spans 13 amino acids. Germline CDR1 MNHEY, CDR2 SMNVEV (reference sequence). Trimming left V 5 bases short and J 5 bases short, with 12 bases between. In DNA, the CDR3 is TGTGCCAGCAGTCCGACCTACAGGACTGAAGCTTTCTTT. Encoded protein: CASSPTYRTEAFF.

The gene calls are TRBV6-5 and TRBJ1-1; D unresolved. Germline V lookup: CDR1 MNHEY, CDR2 SVGAGI. The length of the CDR3 is 15 residues. V lost 0 bases and J lost 7, with 15 bases in between. The CDR3 coding sequence is TGTGCCAGCAGTTACTCGATGGCCTCTCTCAATGAAGCTTTCTTT. Translated, it gives CASSYSMASLNEAFF.